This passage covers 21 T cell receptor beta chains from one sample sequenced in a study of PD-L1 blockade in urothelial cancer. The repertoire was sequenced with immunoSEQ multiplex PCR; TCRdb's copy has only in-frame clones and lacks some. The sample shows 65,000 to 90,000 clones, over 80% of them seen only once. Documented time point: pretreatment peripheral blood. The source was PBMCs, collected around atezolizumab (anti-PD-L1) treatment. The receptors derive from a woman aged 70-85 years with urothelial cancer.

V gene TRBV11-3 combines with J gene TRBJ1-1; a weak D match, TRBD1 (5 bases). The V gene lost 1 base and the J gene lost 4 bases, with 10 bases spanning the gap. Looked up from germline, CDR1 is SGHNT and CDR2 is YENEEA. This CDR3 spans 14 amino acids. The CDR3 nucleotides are TGTGCCAGCAGCTTAGGTCGGGGGAGCACTGAAGCTTTCTTT. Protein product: CASSLGRGSTEAFF.

DNA for the CDR3: TGTGCCAGCAGCCAGGGACAGAAAAACACCATATATTTT. Its translation is CASSQGQKNTIYF. J is TRBJ1-3 and V is TRBV7-2; 7 nucleotides align to TRBD1. The ends lost 5 bases at V and 6 bases at J; junction bases unmatched: 4. This CDR3 is 13 amino acids long. Per the germline V gene, CDR1 is SGHTA and CDR2 is FQGNSA. Based on the CDR3 plus reference TRBV7-2 and TRBJ1-3, the full variable domain is GAGVSQSPSNKVTEKGKDVELRCDPISGHTALYWYRQSLGQGLEFLIYFQGNSAPDKSGLPSDRFSAERTGGSVSTLTIQRTQQEDSAVYLCASSQGQKNTIYFGEGSWLTVV.

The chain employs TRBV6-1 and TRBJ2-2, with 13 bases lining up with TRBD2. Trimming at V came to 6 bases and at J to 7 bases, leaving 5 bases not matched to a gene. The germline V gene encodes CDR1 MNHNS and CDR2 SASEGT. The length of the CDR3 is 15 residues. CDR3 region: CASSLLAGGGGELFF. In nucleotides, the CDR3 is TGTGCCAGCAGCCTACTAGCGGGAGGGGGCGGGGAGCTGTTTTTT.

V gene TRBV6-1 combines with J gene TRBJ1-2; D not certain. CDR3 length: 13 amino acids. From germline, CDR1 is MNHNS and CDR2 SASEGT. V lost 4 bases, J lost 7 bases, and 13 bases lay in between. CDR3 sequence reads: CASSVGGLRGYTF. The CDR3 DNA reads TGTGCCAGCAGTGTGGGAGGATTGCGTGGCTACACCTTC.

The CDR3 bases are TGTGCCAGCAGCTTTACATCAGGGGAAGCTGGGGCCAACGTCCTGACTTTC. Amino acids: CASSFTSGEAGANVLTF. The chain has TRBV11-2 and TRBJ2-6; D may be TRBD1 (6 bases). CDR3 size: 17 residues. V gave up 3 bases and J gave up 2 bases, with 14 bases separating them. Germline V lookup: CDR1 SGHAT, CDR2 FQNNGV.

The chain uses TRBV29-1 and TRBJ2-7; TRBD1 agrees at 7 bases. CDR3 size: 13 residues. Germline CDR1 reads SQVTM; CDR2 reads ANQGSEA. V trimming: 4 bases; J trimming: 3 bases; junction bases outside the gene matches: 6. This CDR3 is CSVAGDRVYEQYF. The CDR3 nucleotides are TGCAGCGTTGCCGGCGACAGGGTCTACGAGCAGTACTTC.

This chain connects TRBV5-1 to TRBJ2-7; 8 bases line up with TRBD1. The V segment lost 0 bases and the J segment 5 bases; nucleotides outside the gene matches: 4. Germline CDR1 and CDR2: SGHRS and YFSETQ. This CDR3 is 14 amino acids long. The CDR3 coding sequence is TGCGCCAGCAGCTTGGCAGGGGGCTGGAACGAGCAGTACTTC. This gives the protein CASSLAGGWNEQYF.

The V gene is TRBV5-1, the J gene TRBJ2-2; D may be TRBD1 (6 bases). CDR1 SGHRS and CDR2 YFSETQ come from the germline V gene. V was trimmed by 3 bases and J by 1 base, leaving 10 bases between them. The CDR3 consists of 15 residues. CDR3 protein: CASSYWTVNTGELFF. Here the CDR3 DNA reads TGCGCCAGCAGCTACTGGACAGTGAACACCGGGGAGCTGTTTTTT.

The CDR3 protein is CAWSAILGRGNTEAFF. The CDR3 nucleotides are TGTGCCTGGAGTGCAATCCTAGGGCGGGGAAACACTGAAGCTTTCTTT. The chain employs TRBV30 and TRBJ1-1; D gene ambiguous. The CDR3 has 16 residues. The ends were cut back, 1 base at V and 2 bases at J, with 17 bases in the middle. Germline CDR1 and CDR2: GTSNPN and SVGIG (reference sequence).

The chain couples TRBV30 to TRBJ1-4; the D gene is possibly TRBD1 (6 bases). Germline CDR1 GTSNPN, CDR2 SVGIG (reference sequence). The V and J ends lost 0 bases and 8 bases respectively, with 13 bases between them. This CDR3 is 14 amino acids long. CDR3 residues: CAWSVYGGREKLFF. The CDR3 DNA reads TGTGCCTGGAGTGTTTACGGGGGGCGAGAAAAACTGTTTTTT.

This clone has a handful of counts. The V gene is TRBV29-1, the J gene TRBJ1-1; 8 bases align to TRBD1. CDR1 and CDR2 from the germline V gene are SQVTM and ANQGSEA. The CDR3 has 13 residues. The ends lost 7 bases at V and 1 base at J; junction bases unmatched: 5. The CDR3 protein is CSAQQGGNTEAFF. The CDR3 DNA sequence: TGCAGCGCACAACAGGGGGGGAACACTGAAGCTTTCTTT.

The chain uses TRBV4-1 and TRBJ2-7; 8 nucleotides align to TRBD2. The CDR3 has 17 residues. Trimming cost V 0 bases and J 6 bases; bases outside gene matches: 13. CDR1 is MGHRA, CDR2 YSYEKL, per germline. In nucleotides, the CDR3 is TGCGCCAGCAGCCAAGATACGACTAGCGTTAGTATGAGCGAGCAGTACTTC. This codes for CASSQDTTSVSMSEQYF.

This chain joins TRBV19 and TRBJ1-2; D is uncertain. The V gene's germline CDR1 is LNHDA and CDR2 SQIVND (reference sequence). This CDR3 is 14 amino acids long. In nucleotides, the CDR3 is TGTGCTTCGAACCTGGGAGGGCGCAACTATGGCTACACCTTC. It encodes CASNLGGRNYGYTF. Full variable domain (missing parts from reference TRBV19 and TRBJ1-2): DGGITQSPKYLFRKEGQNVTLSCEQNLNHDAMYWYRQDPGQGLRLIYYSQIVNDFQKGDIAEGYSVSREKKESFPLTVTSAQKNPTAFYLCASNLGGRNYGYTFGSGTRLTVV.

The chain's CDR3 is CASSLAGTMNNEQFF. CDR3 DNA sequence: TGTGCCAGCAGCTTAGCCGGGACAATGAACAATGAGCAGTTCTTC. The chain combines TRBV11-3 with TRBJ2-1; D possibly corresponds to TRBD1 (6 bases). The CDR3 loop spans 15 amino acids. Trimming left V 1 base short and J 5 bases short, with 12 bases between. CDR1 and CDR2 (germline): SGHNT, YENEEA.

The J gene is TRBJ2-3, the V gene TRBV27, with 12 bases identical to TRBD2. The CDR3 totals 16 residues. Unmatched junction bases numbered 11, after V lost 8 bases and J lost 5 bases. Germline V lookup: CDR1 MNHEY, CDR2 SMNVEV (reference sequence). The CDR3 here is CASGSRLAGEVDTQYF. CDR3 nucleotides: TGTGCCAGCGGATCAAGACTAGCGGGAGAGGTAGATACGCAGTATTTT.

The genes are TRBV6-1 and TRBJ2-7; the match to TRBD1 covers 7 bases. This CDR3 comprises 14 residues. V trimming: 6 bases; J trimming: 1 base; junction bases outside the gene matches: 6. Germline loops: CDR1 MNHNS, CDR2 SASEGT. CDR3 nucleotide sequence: TGTGCCAGCAGGTCTTTGACAGGGTCCTACGAGCAGTACTTC. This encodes CASRSLTGSYEQYF.

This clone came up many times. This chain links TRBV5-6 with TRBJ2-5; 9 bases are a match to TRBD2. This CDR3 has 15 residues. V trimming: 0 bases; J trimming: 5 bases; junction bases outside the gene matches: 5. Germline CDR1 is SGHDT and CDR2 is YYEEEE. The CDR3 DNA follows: TGTGCCAGCAGCTTGGGGCGGGGGGGCCTTGAGACCCAGTACTTC. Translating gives CASSLGRGGLETQYF.

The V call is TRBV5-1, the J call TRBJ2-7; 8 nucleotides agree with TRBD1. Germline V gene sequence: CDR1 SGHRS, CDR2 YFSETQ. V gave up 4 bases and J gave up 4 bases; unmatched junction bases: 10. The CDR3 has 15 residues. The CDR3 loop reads CASSPSGQGAYEQYF. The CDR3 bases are TGCGCCAGCAGCCCATCAGGACAGGGAGCGTACGAGCAGTACTTC.

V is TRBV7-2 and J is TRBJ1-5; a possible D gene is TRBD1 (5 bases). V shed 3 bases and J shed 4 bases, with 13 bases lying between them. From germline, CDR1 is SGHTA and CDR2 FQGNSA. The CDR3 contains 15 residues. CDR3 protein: CASSLVGGENQPQHF. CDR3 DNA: TGTGCCAGCAGCTTGGTGGGGGGTGAAAATCAGCCCCAGCATTTT.

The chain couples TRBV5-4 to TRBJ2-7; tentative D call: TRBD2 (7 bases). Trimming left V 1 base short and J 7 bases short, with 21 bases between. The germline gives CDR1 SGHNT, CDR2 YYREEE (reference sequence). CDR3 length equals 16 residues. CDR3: CASSLRTWGGSREQYF. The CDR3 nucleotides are TGTGCCAGCAGCTTGAGGACCTGGGGGGGCTCGAGGGAGCAGTACTTC.

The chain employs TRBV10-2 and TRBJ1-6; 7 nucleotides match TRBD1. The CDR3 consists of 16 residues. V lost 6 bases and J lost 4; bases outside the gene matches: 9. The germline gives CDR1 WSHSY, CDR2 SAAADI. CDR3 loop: CASRDRELVYNSPLHF. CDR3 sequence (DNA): TGCGCCAGCAGAGACAGGGAATTAGTGTATAATTCACCCCTCCACTTT.